This TCR beta chain was sequenced during a study of shared clonotypes between healthy human individuals. Study summary: The donor pool was made up of two women and a few men aged 18 to 49.

The repertoire was sequenced with immunoSEQ multiplex PCR; TCRdb's copy has only in-frame clones and lacks some. The data show millions of clones, with 85% to 95% seen just once and 0.39% held by the top ten. Trimming at V came to 2 bases and at J to 7 bases, leaving 4 bases not matched to a gene. Germline values: CDR1 SEHNR, CDR2 FQNEAQ (reference sequence). The CDR3 runs to 14 residues. Study-wide results and limits: All-four-donor shared clonotypes had higher generation probabilities than non-shared clonotypes did.

As for this clone: Its antigen remains unknown.

V gene TRBV7-9 combines with J gene TRBJ1-4, with TRBD1 matching 7 bases. The receptor was derived from a man aged 18 to 29 in good health. Some clones in this sample may be carry-over from other donors' samples. The sample was naive CD4+ T cells from PBMCs. Subset of the sample: CD45RA+ positively selected. This chain's CDR3 is CASSLRGGSEKLFF. The CDR3 nucleotides read TGTGCCAGCAGCTTACGAGGGGGCAGTGAAAAACTGTTTTTT. Based on the CDR3 plus reference TRBV7-9 and TRBJ1-4, the full variable domain is DTGVSQNPRHKITKRGQNVTFRCDPISEHNRLYWYRQTLGQGPEFLTYFQNEAQLEKSRLLSDRFSAERPKGSFSTLEIQRTEQGDSAMYLCASSLRGGSEKLFFGSGTQLSVL.